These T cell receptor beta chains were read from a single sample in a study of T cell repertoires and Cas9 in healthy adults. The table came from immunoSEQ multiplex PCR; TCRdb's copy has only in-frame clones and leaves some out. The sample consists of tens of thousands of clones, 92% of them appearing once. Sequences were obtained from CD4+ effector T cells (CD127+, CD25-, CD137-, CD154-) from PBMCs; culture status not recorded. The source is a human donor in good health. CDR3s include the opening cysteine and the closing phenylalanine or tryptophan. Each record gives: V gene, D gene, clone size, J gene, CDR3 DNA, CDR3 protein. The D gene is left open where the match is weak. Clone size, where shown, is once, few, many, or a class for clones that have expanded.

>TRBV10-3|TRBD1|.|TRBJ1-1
TGTGCCATCAGTGAGGGGGACAGGGGCCTCATGAACACTGAAGCTTTCTTT
CAISEGDRGLMNTEAFF
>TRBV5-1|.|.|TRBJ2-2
TGCGCCAGCGTCCCTAGAATCCGGGAGCTGTTTTTT
CASVPRIRELFF
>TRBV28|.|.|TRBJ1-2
TGTGCCAGCAGTTCCACCTATGGCTACACCTTC
CASSSTYGYTF
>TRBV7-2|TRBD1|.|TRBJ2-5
TGTGCCAGCAGCTGGGACAGCTCCCAAGAGACCCAGTACTTC
CASSWDSSQETQYF
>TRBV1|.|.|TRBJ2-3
TGCACCAGCAGCCAAGATCTACTAGCGGGAGCGGATACGCAGTATTTT
CTSSQDLLAGADTQYF
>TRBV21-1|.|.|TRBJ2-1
TGTGCCAACCGACAGGGGAGCCCCTACAATGAGCAGTTCTTC
CANRQGSPYNEQFF
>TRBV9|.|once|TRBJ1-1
TGTGCCAGCAGCCCGTCGGTACTGAACACTGAAGCTTTCTTT
CASSPSVLNTEAFF
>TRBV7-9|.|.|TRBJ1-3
TGTGCCAGCAGCTCAAATGAGAACACCATATATTTT
CASSSNENTIYF
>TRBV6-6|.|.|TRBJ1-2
TGTGCCAGCAGGATCGACGGGGACTATGGCTACACCTTC
CASRIDGDYGYTF
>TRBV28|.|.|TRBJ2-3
TGTGCCAGCAGTTCTCCAACCACAGATACGCAGTATTTT
CASSSPTTDTQYF
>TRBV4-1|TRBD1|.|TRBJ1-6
TGCGCCAGCAGCTTCATCGACAGGGCGGTGGGTTCACCCCTCCACTTT
CASSFIDRAVGSPLHF
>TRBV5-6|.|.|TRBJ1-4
TGTGCCAGCAGCTTGGGCCTTGAGAATGAAAAACTGTTTTTT
CASSLGLENEKLFF
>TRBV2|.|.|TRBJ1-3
TGTGCCAGCAGCGGACAGCCCTTCTCTGGAAACACCATATATTTT
CASSGQPFSGNTIYF
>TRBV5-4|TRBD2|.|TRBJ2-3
TGTGCCAGCAGCTTGATCGGGGGGACGGGTGCAGATACGCAGTATTTT
CASSLIGGTGADTQYF
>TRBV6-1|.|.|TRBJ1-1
TGTGCCAGTCTCTGGGATAGGGACACTGAAGCTTTCTTT
CASLWDRDTEAFF
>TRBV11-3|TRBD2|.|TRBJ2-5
TGTGCCAGCAGCTTCCTAGCGGGGGCCGGGGGAAAAGAGACCCAGTACTTC
CASSFLAGAGGKETQYF
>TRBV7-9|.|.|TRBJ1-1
TGTGCCAGCAGTCTAGGCAGGGCAAACACTGAAGCTTTCTTT
CASSLGRANTEAFF
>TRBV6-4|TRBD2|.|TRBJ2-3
TGTGCCAGCAGTTTACTAGCGGGGGGGACCACAGATACGCAGTATTTT
CASSLLAGGTTDTQYF
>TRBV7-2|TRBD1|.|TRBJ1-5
TGTGCCAGCAGCTTAGACAGGGGTCAGCCCCAGCATTTT
CASSLDRGQPQHF
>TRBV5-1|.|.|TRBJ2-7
TGCGCCAGCAGCTTGGGAGGGGTAAAGGTCTACGAGCAGTACTTC
CASSLGGVKVYEQYF
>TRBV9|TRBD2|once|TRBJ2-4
TGTGCCAGCAGCGTAGGACTAGCGGGGGGACTTAAAAACATTCAGTACTTC
CASSVGLAGGLKNIQYF
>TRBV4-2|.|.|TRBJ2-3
TGTGCCAGCAGCCAAGATCCACTAAAGGGAGGTAGAGAAACAGATACGCAGTATTTT
CASSQDPLKGGRETDTQYF
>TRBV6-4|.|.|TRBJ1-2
TGTGCCGGAAACCGGACAGTGGAGTACTATGGCTACACCTTC
CAGNRTVEYYGYTF
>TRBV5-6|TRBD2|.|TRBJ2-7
TGTGCCAGCAGGAAAACGGGGGGGGCCTACGAGCAGTACTTC
CASRKTGGAYEQYF
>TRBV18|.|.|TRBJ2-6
TGTGCCAGCTCACGGGGATCTGGGGCCAACGTCCTGACTTTC
CASSRGSGANVLTF
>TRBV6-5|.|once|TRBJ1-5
TGTGCCAGCCGCGGGTTGAGCAATCAGCCCCAGCATTTT
CASRGLSNQPQHF
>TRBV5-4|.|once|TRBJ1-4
TGTGCCAGCAGCCAGGGCGCAACTAATGAAAAACTGTTTTTT
CASSQGATNEKLFF
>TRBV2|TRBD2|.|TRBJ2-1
TGTGCCAGCAGCACAAGCGGGAGGGCCTCGTGGAATGAGCAGTTCTTC
CASSTSGRASWNEQFF
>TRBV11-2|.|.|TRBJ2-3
TGTGCCAGCAGCTTATATGTAGATACGCAGTATTTT
CASSLYVDTQYF
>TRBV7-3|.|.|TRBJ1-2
TGTGCCAGCAGCTTATCCCCGACCTTTACGAGAGGCTACACCTTC
CASSLSPTFTRGYTF
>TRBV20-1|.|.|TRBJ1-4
TGCAGTGCTAGAGGGGGGCAGGGACTGTTTTTT
CSARGGQGLFF
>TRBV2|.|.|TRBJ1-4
TGTGCCAGCAGTAATGAATTTGCAACTAATGAAAAACTGTTTTTT
CASSNEFATNEKLFF
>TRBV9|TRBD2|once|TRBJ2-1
TGTGCCAGCAGCGTAGAGGTAGCGGGGCTATACAATGAGCAGTTCTTC
CASSVEVAGLYNEQFF
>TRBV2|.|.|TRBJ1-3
TGTGCCAGCAGTAACCAACCAGGCTCTGGAAACACCATATATTTT
CASSNQPGSGNTIYF
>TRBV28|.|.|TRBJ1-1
TGTGCCAGCAGTTTGCCGGGCCGTGAAGCTTTCTTT
CASSLPGREAFF
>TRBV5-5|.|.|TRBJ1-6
TGTGCCAGCAGTACGGATTATAATTCACCCCTCCACTTT
CASSTDYNSPLHF
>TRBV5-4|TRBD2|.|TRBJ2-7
TGTGCCGGAGGTAGCGGGGGGGCAGTCCACGAGCAGTACTTC
CAGGSGGAVHEQYF
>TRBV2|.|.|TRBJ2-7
TGTGCCAGCAGTGAACACGGACTTGCCTACGAGCAGTACTTC
CASSEHGLAYEQYF
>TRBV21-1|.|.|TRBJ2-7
TGTGCCAGCAGCAAAGCGCGGCAGGGACCGATGTGCGAGCAGTACTTC
CASSKARQGPMCEQYF
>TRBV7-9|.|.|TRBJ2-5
TGTGCCAGCAGCCCATCCCTTGCGGGGCAAGAGACCCAGTACTTC
CASSPSLAGQETQYF
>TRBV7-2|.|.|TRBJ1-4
TGTGCCAGCAGCTTTGTGTCAGGGAGGACTAATGAAAAACTGTTTTTT
CASSFVSGRTNEKLFF
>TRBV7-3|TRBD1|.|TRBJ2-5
TGTGCCAGCAGCTTGGGGACAGGGGGGACCCAGTACTTC
CASSLGTGGTQYF
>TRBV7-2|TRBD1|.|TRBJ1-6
TGTGCCAGCAGCTCGGACAGGGATTCACCCCTCCACTTT
CASSSDRDSPLHF
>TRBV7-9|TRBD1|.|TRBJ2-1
TGTGCCAGCACTCGGGGCCGGGACAGCTACAATGAGCAGTTCTTC
CASTRGRDSYNEQFF
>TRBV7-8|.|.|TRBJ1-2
TGTGCCAGCAGCTTAGGACAGGAGGATGGCTACACCTTC
CASSLGQEDGYTF
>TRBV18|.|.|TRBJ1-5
TGTGCCAGCTCACGAGGGGACTATCAGCCCCAGCATTTT
CASSRGDYQPQHF
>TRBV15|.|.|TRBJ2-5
TGTGCCACCAGCAGAGTGGGGGCGGTACAAGAGACCCAGTACTTC
CATSRVGAVQETQYF
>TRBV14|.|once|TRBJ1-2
TGTGCCAGCAGCCAAGTCGCGGGACGGACTAACTATGGCTACACCTTC
CASSQVAGRTNYGYTF
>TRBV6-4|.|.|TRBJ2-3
TGTGCCAGCAGTGACTCCGCAGATACGCAGTATTTT
CASSDSADTQYF
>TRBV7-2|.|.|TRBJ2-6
TGTGCCAGCAGCTTAGTAAACCAGGGAGGGACTTTC
CASSLVNQGGTF
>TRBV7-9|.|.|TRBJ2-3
TGTGCCAGCAAGCCCGGGTCCACAGATACGCAGTATTTT
CASKPGSTDTQYF
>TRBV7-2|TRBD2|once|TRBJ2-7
TGTGCCAGCAGCTTAGCCCTAGCGGATACCTACGAGCAGTACTTC
CASSLALADTYEQYF
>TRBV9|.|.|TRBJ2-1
TGTGCCAGCAGCGGGACTGGTTACAATGAGCAGTTCTTC
CASSGTGYNEQFF
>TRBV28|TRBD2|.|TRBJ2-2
TGTGCCAGCAGCACCCCAGCGGGAGAAGGCGGGGAGCTGTTTTTT
CASSTPAGEGGELFF
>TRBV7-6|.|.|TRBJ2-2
TGTGCCAGCACCGCTCGGAGTTCCGGGGAGCTGTTTTTT
CASTARSSGELFF
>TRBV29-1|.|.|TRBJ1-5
TGCAGCGTGGCTAATAGCAATCAGCCCCAGCATTTT
CSVANSNQPQHF
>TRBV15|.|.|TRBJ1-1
TGTGCCACCATGCCTAGCCTCGGGAACACTGAAGCTTTCTTT
CATMPSLGNTEAFF
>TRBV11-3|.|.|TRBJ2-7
TGTGCCAGCAGCCCGAACTCCTACGAGCAGTACTTC
CASSPNSYEQYF
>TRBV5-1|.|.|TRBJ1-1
TGCGCCAGCAGCTCCACAGGGTTGACTGAAGCTTTCTTT
CASSSTGLTEAFF